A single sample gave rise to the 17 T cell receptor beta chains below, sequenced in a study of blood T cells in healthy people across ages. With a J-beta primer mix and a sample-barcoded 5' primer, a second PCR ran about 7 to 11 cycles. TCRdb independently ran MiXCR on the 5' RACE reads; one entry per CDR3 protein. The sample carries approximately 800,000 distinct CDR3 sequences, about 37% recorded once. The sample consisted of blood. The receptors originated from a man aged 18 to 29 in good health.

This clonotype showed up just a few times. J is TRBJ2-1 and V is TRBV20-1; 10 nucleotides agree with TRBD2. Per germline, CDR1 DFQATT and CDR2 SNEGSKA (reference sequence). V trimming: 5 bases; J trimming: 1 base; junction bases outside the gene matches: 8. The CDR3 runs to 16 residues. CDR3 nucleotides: TGCAGTGCTGCCCAGCGGGGGGGATTGTCCTACAATGAGCAGTTCTTC. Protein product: CSAAQRGGLSYNEQFF.

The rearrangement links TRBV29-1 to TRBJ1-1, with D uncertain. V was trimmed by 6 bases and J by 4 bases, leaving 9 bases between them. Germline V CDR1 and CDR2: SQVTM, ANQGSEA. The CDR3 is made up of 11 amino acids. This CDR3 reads CSVHLGTEAFF. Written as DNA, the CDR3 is TGCAGCGTCCACCTAGGCACTGAAGCTTTCTTT. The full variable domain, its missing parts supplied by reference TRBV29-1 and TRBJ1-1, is SAVISQKPSRDICQRGTSLTIQCQVDSQVTMMFWYRQQPGQSLTLIATANQGSEATYESGFVIDKFPISRPNLTFSTLTVSNMSPEDSSIYLCSVHLGTEAFFGQGTRLTVV.

CDR3 in DNA: TGTGCCAGCAGCCAGGAACCGGGACGGGGCTATGGCTACACCTTC. This encodes CASSQEPGRGYGYTF. The rearrangement joins TRBV4-2 to TRBJ1-2, with D possibly being TRBD1 (5 bases). This CDR3 region has 15 residues. Germline V lookup: CDR1 LGHNA, CDR2 YNFKEQ. With 3 bases removed from V and 4 bases from J, the gap between germline ends came to 15 bases.

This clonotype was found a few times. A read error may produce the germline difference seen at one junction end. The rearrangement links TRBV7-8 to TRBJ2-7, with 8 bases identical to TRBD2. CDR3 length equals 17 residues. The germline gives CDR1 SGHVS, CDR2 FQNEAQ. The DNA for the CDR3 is TGTGCCAGTAGCTCCACAACCCGACTAGCGTCGGGGAATGAGCAGTACTTC. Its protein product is CASSSTTRLASGNEQYF. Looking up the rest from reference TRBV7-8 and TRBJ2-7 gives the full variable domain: GAGVSQSPRYKVAKRGQDVALRCDPISGHVSLFWYQQALGQGPEFLTYFQNEAQLDKSGLPSDRFFAERPEGSVSTLKIQRTQQEDSAVYLCASSSTTRLASGNEQYFGPGTRLTVT.

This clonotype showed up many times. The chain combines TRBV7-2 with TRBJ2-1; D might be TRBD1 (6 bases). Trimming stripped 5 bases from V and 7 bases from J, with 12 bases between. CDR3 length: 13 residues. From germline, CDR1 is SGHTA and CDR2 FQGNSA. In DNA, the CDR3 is TGTGCCAGCAGCCCCCGACAGGCTAATGAGCAGTTCTTC. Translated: CASSPRQANEQFF.

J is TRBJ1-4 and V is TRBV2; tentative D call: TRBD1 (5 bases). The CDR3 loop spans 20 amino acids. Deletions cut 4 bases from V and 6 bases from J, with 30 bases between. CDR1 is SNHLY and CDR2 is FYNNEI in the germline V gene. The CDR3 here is CASSGPPDRREKDGDEKLFF. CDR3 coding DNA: TGTGCCAGCAGTGGACCGCCTGACAGAAGGGAGAAGGATGGTGATGAAAAACTGTTTTTT.

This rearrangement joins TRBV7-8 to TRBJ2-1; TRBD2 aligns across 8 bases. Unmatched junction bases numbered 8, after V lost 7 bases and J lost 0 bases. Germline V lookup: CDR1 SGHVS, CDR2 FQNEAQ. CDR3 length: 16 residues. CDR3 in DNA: TGTGCCAGCACCCCCGGGAGGGCTAGCTCCTACAATGAGCAGTTCTTC. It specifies CASTPGRASSYNEQFF.

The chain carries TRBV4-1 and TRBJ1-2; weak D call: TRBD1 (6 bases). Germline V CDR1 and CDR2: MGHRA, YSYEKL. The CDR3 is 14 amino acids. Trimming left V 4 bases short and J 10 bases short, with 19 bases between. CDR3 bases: TGCGCCAGCAGCCGGGTGGTCGGACAGCAAGTCTACACCTTC. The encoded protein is CASSRVVGQQVYTF.

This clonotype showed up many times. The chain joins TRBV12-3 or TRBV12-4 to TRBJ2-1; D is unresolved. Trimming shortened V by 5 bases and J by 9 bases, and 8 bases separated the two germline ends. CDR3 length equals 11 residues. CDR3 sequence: CASSLSTEQFF. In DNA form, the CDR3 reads TGTGCCAGCAGTCTTAGCACTGAGCAGTTCTTC.

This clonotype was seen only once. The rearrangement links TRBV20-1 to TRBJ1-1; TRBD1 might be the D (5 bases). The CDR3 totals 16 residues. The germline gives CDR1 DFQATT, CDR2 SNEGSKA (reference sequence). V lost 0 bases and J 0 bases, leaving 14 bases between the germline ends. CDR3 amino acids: CSARDPMGGMNTEAFF. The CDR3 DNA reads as TGCAGTGCTAGAGATCCGATGGGGGGAATGAACACTGAAGCTTTCTTT.

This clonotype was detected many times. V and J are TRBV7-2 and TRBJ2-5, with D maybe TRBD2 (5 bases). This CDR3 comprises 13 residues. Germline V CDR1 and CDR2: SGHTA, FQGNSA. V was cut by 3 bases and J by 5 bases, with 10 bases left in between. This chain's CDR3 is CASSFSVSETQYF. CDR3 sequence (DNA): TGTGCCAGCAGCTTTAGCGTGTCGGAGACCCAGTACTTC.

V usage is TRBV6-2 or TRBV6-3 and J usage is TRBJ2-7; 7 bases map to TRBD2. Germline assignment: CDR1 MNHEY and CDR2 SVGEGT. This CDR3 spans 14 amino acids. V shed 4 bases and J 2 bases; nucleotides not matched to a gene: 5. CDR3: CASSSSGLTYEQYF. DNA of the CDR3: TGTGCCAGCAGTTCTAGCGGATTAACCTACGAGCAGTACTTC.

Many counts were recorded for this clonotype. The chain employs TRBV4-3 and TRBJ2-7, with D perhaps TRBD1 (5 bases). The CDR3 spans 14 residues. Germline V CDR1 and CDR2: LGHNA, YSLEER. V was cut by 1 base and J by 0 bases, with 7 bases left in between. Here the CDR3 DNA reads TGCGCCAGCAGCCAAGGAGACAGCTCCTACGAGCAGTACTTC. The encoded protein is CASSQGDSSYEQYF.

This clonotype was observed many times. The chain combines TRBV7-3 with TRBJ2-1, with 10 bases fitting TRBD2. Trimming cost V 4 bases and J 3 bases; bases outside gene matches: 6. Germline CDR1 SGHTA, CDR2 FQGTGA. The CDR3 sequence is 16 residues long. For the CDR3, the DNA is TGTGCCAGCAGCTCCGTGTTAGCGGGGGGCTACAATGAGCAGTTCTTC. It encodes CASSSVLAGGYNEQFF.

CDR3 sequence reads: CASTLSSGTGYTEAFF. The CDR3 region has the DNA TGTGCCAGCACATTATCTTCCGGGACAGGGTACACTGAAGCTTTCTTT. This chain links TRBV2 with TRBJ1-1; 9 nucleotides line up with TRBD1. The CDR3 consists of 16 residues. The junction had 12 bases not matched to a gene; V was cut back by 7 bases and J by 3 bases. Germline V CDR1 and CDR2: SNHLY, FYNNEI.

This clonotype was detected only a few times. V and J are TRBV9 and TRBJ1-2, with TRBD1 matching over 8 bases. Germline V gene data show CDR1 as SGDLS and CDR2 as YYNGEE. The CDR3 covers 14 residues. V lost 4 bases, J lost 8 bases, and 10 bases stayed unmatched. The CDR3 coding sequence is TGTGCCAGCAGCACAACTGGACAGGGCTACGGCTACACCTTC. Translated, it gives CASSTTGQGYGYTF.

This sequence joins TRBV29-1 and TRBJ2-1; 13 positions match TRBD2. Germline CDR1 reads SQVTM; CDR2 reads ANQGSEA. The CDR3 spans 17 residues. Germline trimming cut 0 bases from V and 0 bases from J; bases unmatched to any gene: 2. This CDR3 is CSVEERLAGGSYNEQFF. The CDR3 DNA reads TGCAGCGTTGAAGAAAGACTAGCGGGGGGCTCCTACAATGAGCAGTTCTTC.